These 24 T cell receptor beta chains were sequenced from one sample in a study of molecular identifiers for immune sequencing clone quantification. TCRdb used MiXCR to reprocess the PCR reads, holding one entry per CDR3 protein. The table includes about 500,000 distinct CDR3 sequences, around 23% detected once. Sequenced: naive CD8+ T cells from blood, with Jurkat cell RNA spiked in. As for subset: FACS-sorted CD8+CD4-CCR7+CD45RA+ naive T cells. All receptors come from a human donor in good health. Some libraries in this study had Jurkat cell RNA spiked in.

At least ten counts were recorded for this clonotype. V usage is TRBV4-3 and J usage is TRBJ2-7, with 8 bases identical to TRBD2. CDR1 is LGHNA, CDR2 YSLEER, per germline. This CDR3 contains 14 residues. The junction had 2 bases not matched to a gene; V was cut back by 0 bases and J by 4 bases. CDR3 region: CASSQEAGGYEQYF. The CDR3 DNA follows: TGCGCCAGCAGCCAAGAGGCGGGAGGATACGAGCAGTACTTC.

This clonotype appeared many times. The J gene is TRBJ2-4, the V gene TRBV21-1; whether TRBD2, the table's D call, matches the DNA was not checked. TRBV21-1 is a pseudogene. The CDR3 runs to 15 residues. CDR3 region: CASSQSGRPKNIQYF. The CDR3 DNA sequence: TGTGCCAGCAGCCAAAGTGGGAGACCCAAAAACATTCAGTACTTC.

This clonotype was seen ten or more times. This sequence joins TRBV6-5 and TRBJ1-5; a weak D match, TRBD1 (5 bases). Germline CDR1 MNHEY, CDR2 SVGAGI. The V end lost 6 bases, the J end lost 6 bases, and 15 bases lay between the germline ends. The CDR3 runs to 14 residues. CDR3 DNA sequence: TGTGCCAGCAGAGGGAGGCAGGGCGGTCAGCCCCAGCATTTT. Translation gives CASRGRQGGQPQHF.

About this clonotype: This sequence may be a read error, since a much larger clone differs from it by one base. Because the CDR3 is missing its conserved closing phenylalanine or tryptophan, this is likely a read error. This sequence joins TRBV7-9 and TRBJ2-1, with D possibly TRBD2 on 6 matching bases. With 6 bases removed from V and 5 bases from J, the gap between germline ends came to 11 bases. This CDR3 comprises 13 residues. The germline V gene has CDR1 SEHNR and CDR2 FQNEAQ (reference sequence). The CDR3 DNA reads TGTGCCAGCAGGGTCACGGGGGACAATGAGCAGTTCTTA. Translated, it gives CASRVTGDNEQFL.

The CDR3 sequence: CSGVTGTTSTYEQYF. In DNA, the CDR3 is TGCAGCGGGGTTACCGGGACCACCTCCACCTACGAGCAGTACTTC. The chain carries TRBV29-1 and TRBJ2-7; D is possibly TRBD1 or TRBD2 (5 bases each). Deletions cut 7 bases from V and 2 bases from J, with 21 bases between. The CDR3 runs 15 residues. CDR1 and CDR2 from the germline V gene are SQVTM and ANQGSEA.

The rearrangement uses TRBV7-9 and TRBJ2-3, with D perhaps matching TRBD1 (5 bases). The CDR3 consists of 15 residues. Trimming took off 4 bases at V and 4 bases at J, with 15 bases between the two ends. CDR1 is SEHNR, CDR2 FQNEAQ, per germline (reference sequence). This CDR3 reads CASSSWSRVADTQYF. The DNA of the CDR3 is TGTGCCAGCAGCTCGTGGAGCAGGGTGGCAGATACGCAGTATTTT.

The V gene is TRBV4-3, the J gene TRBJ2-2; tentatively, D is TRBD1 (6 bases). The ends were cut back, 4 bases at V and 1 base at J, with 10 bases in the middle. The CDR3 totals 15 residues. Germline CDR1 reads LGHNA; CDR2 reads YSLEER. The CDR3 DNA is TGCGCCAGCAGCCCTGGGGGCCGGAACACCGGGGAGCTGTTTTTT. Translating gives CASSPGGRNTGELFF.

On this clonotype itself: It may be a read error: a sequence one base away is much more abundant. CDR3 sequence reads: CSVEGMGLAGFDTKYF. In DNA form, the CDR3 reads TGCAGCGTTGAAGGGATGGGACTAGCGGGATTCGATACGAAGTATTTT. V is TRBV29-1 and J is TRBJ2-3; 13 positions agree with TRBD2. CDR1 and CDR2 from the germline V gene are SQVTM and ANQGSEA. The CDR3 covers 16 residues.

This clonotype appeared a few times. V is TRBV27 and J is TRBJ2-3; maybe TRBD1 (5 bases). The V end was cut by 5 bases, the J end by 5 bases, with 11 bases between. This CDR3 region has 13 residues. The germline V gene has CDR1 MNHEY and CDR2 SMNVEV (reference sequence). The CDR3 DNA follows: TGTGCCAGCAGTCCAGGGTTTGGAGATACGCAGTATTTT. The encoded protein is CASSPGFGDTQYF.

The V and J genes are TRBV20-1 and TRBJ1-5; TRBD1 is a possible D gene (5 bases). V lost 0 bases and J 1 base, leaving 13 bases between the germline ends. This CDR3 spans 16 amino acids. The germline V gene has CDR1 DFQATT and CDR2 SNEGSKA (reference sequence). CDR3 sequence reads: CSARDMGPGSNQPQHF. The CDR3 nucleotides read TGCAGTGCTAGAGATATGGGGCCAGGGAGCAATCAGCCCCAGCATTTT.

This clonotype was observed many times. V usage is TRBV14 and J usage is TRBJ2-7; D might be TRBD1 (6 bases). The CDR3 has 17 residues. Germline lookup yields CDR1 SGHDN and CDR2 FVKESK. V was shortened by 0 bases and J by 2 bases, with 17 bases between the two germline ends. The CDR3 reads CASSQDEIRGQPYEQYF. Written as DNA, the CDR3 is TGTGCCAGCAGCCAAGACGAGATCAGGGGACAACCCTACGAGCAGTACTTC.

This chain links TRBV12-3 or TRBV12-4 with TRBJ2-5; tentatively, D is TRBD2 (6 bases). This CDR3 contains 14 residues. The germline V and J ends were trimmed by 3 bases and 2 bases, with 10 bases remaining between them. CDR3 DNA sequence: TGTGCCAGCAGTTTCCTGGGGGGTCAAGAGACCCAGTACTTC. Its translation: CASSFLGGQETQYF.

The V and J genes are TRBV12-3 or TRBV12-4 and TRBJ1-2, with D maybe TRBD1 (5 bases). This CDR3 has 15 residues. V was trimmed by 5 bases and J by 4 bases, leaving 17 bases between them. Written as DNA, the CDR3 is TGTGCCAGCAGTCGTATGAAGACAGACGGCTATGGCTACACCTTC. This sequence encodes CASSRMKTDGYGYTF.

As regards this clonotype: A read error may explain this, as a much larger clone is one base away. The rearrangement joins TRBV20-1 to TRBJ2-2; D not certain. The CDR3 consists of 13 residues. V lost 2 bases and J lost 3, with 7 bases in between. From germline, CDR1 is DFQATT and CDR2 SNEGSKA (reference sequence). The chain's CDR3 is CSARSEDTGELFF. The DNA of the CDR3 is TGCAGTGCTAGATCCGAGGACACCGGGGAGCTGTTTTTT.

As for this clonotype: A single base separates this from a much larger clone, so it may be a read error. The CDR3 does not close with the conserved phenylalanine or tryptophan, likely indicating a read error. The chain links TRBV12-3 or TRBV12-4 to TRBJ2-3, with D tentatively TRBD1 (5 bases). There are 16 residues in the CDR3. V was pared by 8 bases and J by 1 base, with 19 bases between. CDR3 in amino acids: CASGSPAGSGTDTQYL. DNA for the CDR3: TGTGCCAGCGGGTCCCCGGCAGGGTCCGGCACAGATACGCAGTATTTA.

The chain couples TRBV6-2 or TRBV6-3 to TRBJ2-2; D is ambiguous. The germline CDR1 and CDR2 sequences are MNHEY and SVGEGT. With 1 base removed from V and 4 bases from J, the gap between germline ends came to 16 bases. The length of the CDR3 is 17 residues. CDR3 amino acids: CASSYLGPQAGTGELFF. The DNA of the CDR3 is TGTGCCAGCAGTTACTTGGGCCCCCAAGCCGGCACCGGGGAGCTGTTTTTT.

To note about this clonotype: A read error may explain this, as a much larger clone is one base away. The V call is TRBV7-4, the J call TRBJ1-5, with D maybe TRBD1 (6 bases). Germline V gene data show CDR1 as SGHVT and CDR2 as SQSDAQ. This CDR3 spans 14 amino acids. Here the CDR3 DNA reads TGTGCCAGCGGCTTAGGGATGACAGGCCAGCCCCAGCATTTT. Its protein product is CASGLGMTGQPQHF.

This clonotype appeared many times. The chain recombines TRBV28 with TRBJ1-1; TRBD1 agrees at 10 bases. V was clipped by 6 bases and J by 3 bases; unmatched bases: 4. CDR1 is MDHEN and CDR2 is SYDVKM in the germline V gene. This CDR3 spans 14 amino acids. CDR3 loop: CASSRQGAYTEAFF. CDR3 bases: TGTGCCAGCAGCAGACAGGGGGCTTACACTGAAGCTTTCTTT.

The CDR3, as DNA: TGCAGTGCTCCGCGGGCGTCTTATGCGGCAGATACGCAGTATTTT. It specifies CSAPRASYAADTQYF. This sequence joins TRBV20-1 and TRBJ2-3; TRBD2 is a possible D gene (5 bases). Germline-derived CDR1 and CDR2 are DFQATT and SNEGSKA (reference sequence). Trimming took off 5 bases at V and 4 bases at J, with 19 bases between the two ends. This CDR3 contains 15 residues.

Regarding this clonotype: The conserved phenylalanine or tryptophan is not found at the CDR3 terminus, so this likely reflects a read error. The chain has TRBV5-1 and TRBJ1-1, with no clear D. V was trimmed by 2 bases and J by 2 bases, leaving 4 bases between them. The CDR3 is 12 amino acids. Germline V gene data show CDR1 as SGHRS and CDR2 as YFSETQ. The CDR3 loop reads CASSLQNTEAFL. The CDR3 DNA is TGCGCCAGCAGCTTACAAAACACTGAAGCTTTCTTA.

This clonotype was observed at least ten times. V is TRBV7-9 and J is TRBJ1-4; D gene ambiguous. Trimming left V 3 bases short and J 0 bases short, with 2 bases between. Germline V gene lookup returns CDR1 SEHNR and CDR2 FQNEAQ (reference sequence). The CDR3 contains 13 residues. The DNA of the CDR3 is TGTGCCAGCAGCTTGGCAACTAATGAAAAACTGTTTTTT. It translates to CASSLATNEKLFF.

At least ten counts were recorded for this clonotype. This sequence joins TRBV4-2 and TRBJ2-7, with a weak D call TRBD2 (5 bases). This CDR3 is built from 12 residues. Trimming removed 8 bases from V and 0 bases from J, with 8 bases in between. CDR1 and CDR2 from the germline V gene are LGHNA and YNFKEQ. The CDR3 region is CASEGSSYEQYF. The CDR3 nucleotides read TGTGCCAGCGAGGGCAGCTCCTACGAGCAGTACTTC.

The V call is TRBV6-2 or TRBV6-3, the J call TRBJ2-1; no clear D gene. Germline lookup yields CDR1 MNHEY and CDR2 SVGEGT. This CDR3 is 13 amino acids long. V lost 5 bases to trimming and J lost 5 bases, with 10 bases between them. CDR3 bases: TGTGCCAGCAGTACCCATGCAAACAATGAGCAGTTCTTC. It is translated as CASSTHANNEQFF.

The CDR3 protein is CASSQGTSGGAGYNEQFF. For the CDR3, the DNA is TGTGCCAGCAGCCAAGGGACTAGCGGGGGGGCGGGGTACAATGAGCAGTTCTTC. The J gene is TRBJ2-1, the V gene TRBV7-9; 16 positions match TRBD2. The germline V gene has CDR1 SEHNR and CDR2 FQNEAQ (reference sequence). This CDR3 contains 18 residues. V was clipped by 5 bases and J by 4 bases; unmatched bases: 8.